This TCR beta chain was found in a study of cytomegalovirus exposure and HLA in healthy donors. This CDR3 region has 15 residues. The ends were cut back, 4 bases at V and 4 bases at J, with 15 bases in the middle. In germline, CDR1 is SGDLS, CDR2 YYNGEE. Researchers ran the PCR with 60 Vbeta and 13 Jbeta primers. Assay: immunoSEQ multiplex PCR; the TCRdb copy retains only in-frame clones and omits some. Of 150,000 to 250,000 clones listed, 70% to 80% are singletons. The J gene is TRBJ1-3, the V gene TRBV9; D call uncertain. The specimen sequenced was PBMCs. This clonotype was obtained from a man aged 25-45 years in good health and CMV-seronegative. The CDR3 spells CASSSRMTQGNTIYF. The CDR3 bases are TGTGCCAGCAGCTCCAGGATGACACAGGGAAACACCATATATTTT.